One sample yielded the 32 T cell receptor beta chains listed below, sequenced in a study of blood T cell repertoires in COVID-19. Method: immunoSEQ multiplex PCR; TCRdb's copy keeps in-frame clones and lacks some. The sample has over 130,000 clones; approximately 90% are singletons. Sequencing was carried out using peripheral blood. Receptors originate from a human donor with COVID-19, enrolled during active disease. The donor label of this sample is uncertain.

This chain links TRBV7-9 with TRBJ1-4; D not resolved. This CDR3 is built from 15 residues. Germline loops: CDR1 SEHNR, CDR2 FQNEAQ (reference sequence). Trimming took off 5 bases at V and 7 bases at J, with 17 bases between the two ends. The CDR3 DNA follows: TGTGCCAGCAGCCGCCCGGGAAAACGGAGTGAAAAACTGTTTTTT. Protein: CASSRPGKRSEKLFF. The full variable domain, in which reference TRBV7-9 and TRBJ1-4 provide the parts outside the CDR3, is DTGVSQNPRHKITKRGQNVTFRCDPISEHNRLYWYRQTLGQGPEFLTYFQNEAQLEKSRLLSDRFSAERPKGSFSTLEIQRTEQGDSAMYLCASSRPGKRSEKLFFGSGTQLSVL.

The gene calls are TRBV5-4 and TRBJ2-2, with a tentative D call TRBD2 (5 bases). The CDR3 length is 16 residues. Trimming took 5 bases from V and 4 from J, leaving 18 bases between them. Germline V lookup: CDR1 SGHNT, CDR2 YYREEE (reference sequence). This CDR3 is CASSSAGERVTGELFF. In DNA form, the CDR3 reads TGTGCCAGCAGTTCCGCCGGGGAGAGGGTCACCGGGGAGCTGTTTTTT.

This chain joins TRBV2 and TRBJ1-5; no clear D. Germline-derived CDR1 and CDR2 are SNHLY and FYNNEI. The CDR3 loop spans 13 amino acids. V lost 3 bases, J lost 7 bases, and 10 bases lay in between. The DNA for the CDR3 is TGTGCCAGCAGTGACCTGACCGGGCAGCCCCAGCATTTT. Its translation: CASSDLTGQPQHF.

The J gene is TRBJ2-1, the V gene TRBV29-1; D may be TRBD1 (6 bases). Looked up from germline, CDR1 is SQVTM and CDR2 is ANQGSEA. This CDR3 contains 11 residues. V lost 7 bases and J 6 bases, leaving 10 bases between the germline ends. The CDR3 protein is CSGAGVNEQFF. Here the CDR3 DNA reads TGCAGCGGCGCAGGGGTCAATGAGCAGTTCTTC.

The J gene is TRBJ1-2, the V gene TRBV19; TRBD1 matches at 7 bases. CDR3 size: 14 residues. J was trimmed by 3 bases and V by 7 bases; bases with no gene match: 8. Germline loops: CDR1 LNHDA, CDR2 SQIVND (reference sequence). CDR3 in amino acids: CASKDRTVDYGYTF. The CDR3 DNA follows: TGTGCCAGTAAGGACAGGACCGTCGACTATGGCTACACCTTC.

On this clone itself: This sample also contains other DNA sequences that code for the same CDR3. V is TRBV7-9 and J is TRBJ2-7, with D hard to call. Germline lookup yields CDR1 SEHNR and CDR2 FQNEAQ (reference sequence). The CDR3 length is 11 residues. The V and J ends lost 2 bases and 4 bases respectively, with 3 bases between them. In DNA, the CDR3 is TGTGCCAGCAGCTTATCTTACGAGCAGTACTTC. Translating gives CASSLSYEQYF.

The chain couples TRBV14 to TRBJ2-7, with TRBD2 matching over 7 bases. Germline lookup yields CDR1 SGHDN and CDR2 FVKESK. The CDR3 is made up of 14 amino acids. The V segment lost 5 bases and the J segment 4 bases; nucleotides outside the gene matches: 8. The CDR3 here is CASSRPGEGYEQYF. CDR3 DNA: TGTGCCAGCAGCAGACCCGGGGAGGGTTACGAGCAGTACTTC.

This clone was seen just once. The chain links TRBV2 to TRBJ1-1, with 9 nucleotides matching TRBD1. V was clipped by 11 bases and J by 5 bases; unmatched bases: 9. Per the germline V gene, CDR1 is SNHLY and CDR2 is FYNNEI. The CDR3 runs 13 residues. The CDR3 here is CAGHRGRETEAFF. For the CDR3, the DNA is TGTGCCGGTCACAGGGGGCGGGAAACTGAAGCTTTCTTT.

The CDR3 here is CARSPGAYGYTF. The CDR3 DNA follows: TGTGCCAGAAGCCCAGGGGCCTATGGCTACACCTTC. The genes are TRBV5-3 and TRBJ1-2; a weak D match, TRBD1 (6 bases). TRBV5-3 is recorded as an ORF, its role being uncertain. The CDR3 extends over 12 amino acids. V was clipped by 4 bases and J by 4 bases, with 8 bases between them.

The chain has TRBV4-1 and TRBJ2-2; 8 bases agree with TRBD2. V shed 3 bases, J shed 7 bases, and the junction held 7 bases outside the gene matches. There are 15 residues in the CDR3. The germline V gene has CDR1 MGHRA and CDR2 YSYEKL. The CDR3 sequence: CASSQPTAGDGELFF. The DNA for the CDR3 is TGCGCCAGCAGCCAGCCCACAGCGGGGGACGGGGAGCTGTTTTTT.

The chain has TRBV9 and TRBJ2-1, with TRBD2 identical over 7 bases. The CDR3 is 15 amino acids. Germline V lookup: CDR1 SGDLS, CDR2 YYNGEE. The V gene end was trimmed by 1 base and the J gene end by 7 bases; junction bases not matched to a gene: 8. The CDR3 region is CASSVQAGVRNEQFF. In DNA form, the CDR3 reads TGTGCCAGCAGCGTACAGGCGGGAGTCCGTAATGAGCAGTTCTTC.

The genes are TRBV6-2 or TRBV6-3 and TRBJ2-5; no clear D. Germline V gives CDR1 MNHEY, CDR2 SVGEGT. V was pared by 4 bases and J by 1 base, with 10 bases between. The CDR3 consists of 14 residues. The CDR3 reads CASSFGAGQETQYF. CDR3 DNA: TGTGCCAGCAGTTTCGGTGCAGGCCAAGAGACCCAGTACTTC.

The V call is TRBV2, the J call TRBJ1-6; D is ambiguous. V lost 9 bases, J lost 9 bases, and 15 bases lay in between. CDR3 length: 13 amino acids. Germline lookup yields CDR1 SNHLY and CDR2 FYNNEI. As DNA, the CDR3 is TGTGCCAGGAGGCCGGCTAGAGGTTCACCCCTCCACTTT. Its protein product is CARRPARGSPLHF.

This rearrangement joins TRBV5-1 to TRBJ2-5, with a weak D call TRBD1 (6 bases). The CDR3 spans 15 residues. Trimming removed 2 bases at V and 4 bases at J, with 15 bases between. Germline CDR1 is SGHRS and CDR2 is YFSETQ. DNA for the CDR3: TGCGCCAGCAGCTTAAATGGGGGCACTGGAGAGACCCAGTACTTC. Encoded protein: CASSLNGGTGETQYF.

This sequence joins TRBV7-9 and TRBJ1-2, with D perhaps matching TRBD1 (6 bases). The CDR3 totals 14 residues. The ends were cut back, 5 bases at V and 8 bases at J, with 18 bases in the middle. The germline gives CDR1 SEHNR, CDR2 FQNEAQ (reference sequence). The CDR3 DNA is TGTGCCAGCAGCCCAACGACGGACAGCCCAGGCTACACCTTC. Its translation is CASSPTTDSPGYTF.

This clone was observed a single time. The gene calls are TRBV6-5 and TRBJ1-1; D not certain. Looked up from germline, CDR1 is MNHEY and CDR2 is SVGAGI. This CDR3 is built from 15 residues. With 0 bases removed from V and 2 bases from J, the gap between germline ends came to 10 bases. The CDR3 here is CASSYSRRVNTEAFF. CDR3 nucleotide sequence: TGTGCCAGCAGTTACTCGAGACGGGTAAACACTGAAGCTTTCTTT.

The rearrangement uses TRBV6-2 or TRBV6-3 and TRBJ1-4, with D maybe TRBD1 (5 bases). Germline V gene sequence: CDR1 MNHEY, CDR2 SVGEGT. The V gene lost 2 bases and the J gene lost 11 bases, with 9 bases spanning the gap. The CDR3 is made up of 12 amino acids. The CDR3 loop reads CASSYPGGKLFF. In nucleotides, the CDR3 is TGTGCCAGCAGTTACCCGGGGGGTAAACTGTTTTTT.

This clone was seen a single time. The chain joins TRBV7-9 to TRBJ2-2, with a tentative D call TRBD1 (6 bases). This CDR3 has 14 amino acids. CDR1 SEHNR and CDR2 FQNEAQ come from the germline V gene (reference sequence). Trimming took off 6 bases at V and 6 bases at J, with 14 bases between the two ends. CDR3 amino acids: CASRDGQLPGELFF. The CDR3 DNA sequence: TGTGCCAGCAGGGACGGACAGCTCCCCGGGGAGCTGTTTTTT.

This clone came up once. The chain has TRBV29-1 and TRBJ2-7, with a tentative D call TRBD1 (6 bases). There are 13 residues in the CDR3. Germline CDR1 SQVTM, CDR2 ANQGSEA. V lost 6 bases and J 1 base, leaving 13 bases between the germline ends. The CDR3 sequence is CSVRTATSYEQYF. DNA for the CDR3: TGCAGCGTGAGGACAGCGACTTCCTACGAGCAGTACTTC.

CDR3 nucleotides: TGTGCCAGCGGCCCATCCGGCGGCTCTGGAAACACCATATATTTT. Its protein product is CASGPSGGSGNTIYF. The V call is TRBV6-5, the J call TRBJ1-3, with D unclear. Germline values: CDR1 MNHEY, CDR2 SVGAGI. The CDR3 sequence is 15 residues long. V lost 8 bases and J lost 0, with 14 bases in between.

Remarks on this clone: Its ends do not fully match the called genes, so a read error is possible. The chain carries TRBV3-1 (or the pseudogene TRBV3-2) and TRBJ2-7, with 9 bases matching TRBD1. Looked up from germline, CDR1 is LGHDT and CDR2 is YNNKEL (reference sequence). The CDR3 loop spans 13 amino acids. DNA for the CDR3: TGTGCCAGCAGCCCTGGGATCCGGGACAGGGTCATCTTC. Its translation is CASSPGIRDRVIF.

The chain is built from TRBV12-5 and TRBJ1-5; D gene uncertain. V lost 7 bases and J lost 0, with 19 bases in between. Germline V CDR1 and CDR2: LGHNT, FRNRAP. The CDR3 is 17 residues long. The CDR3 spells CASAPYASIDSNQPQHF. For the CDR3, the DNA is TGTGCTAGTGCCCCCTACGCTTCAATTGATAGCAATCAGCCCCAGCATTTT.

The gene calls are TRBV6-5 and TRBJ2-7; weak D call: TRBD1 (6 bases). This CDR3 contains 14 residues. Trimming removed 7 bases from V and 9 bases from J, with 22 bases in between. Germline CDR1 MNHEY, CDR2 SVGAGI. The CDR3 DNA is TGTGCCAGCACTCAAAAGGGGGATCTCCTCCGGCAGTACTTC. Amino acids: CASTQKGDLLRQYF.

The table lists this clone with a count of one. J is TRBJ1-2 and V is TRBV9, with 8 bases fitting TRBD1. The ends lost 0 bases at V and 3 bases at J; junction bases unmatched: 4. Germline-derived CDR1 and CDR2 are SGDLS and YYNGEE. This CDR3 comprises 15 residues. For the CDR3, the DNA is TGTGCCAGCAGCGTAGGTCAGGGGGCGGACTATGGCTACACCTTC. Protein: CASSVGQGADYGYTF.

A single count supports this clone. This chain uses TRBV5-1 with TRBJ1-2, with 8 bases fitting TRBD1. CDR1 is SGHRS and CDR2 is YFSETQ in the germline V gene. With 4 bases clipped from V and 6 bases from J, the junction kept 5 bases outside the gene matches. The CDR3 runs to 13 residues. For the CDR3, the DNA is TGCGCCAGCAGCCCCGGACAGGGCCATGGCTACACCTTC. The encoded protein is CASSPGQGHGYTF. The full variable domain, in which reference TRBV5-1 and TRBJ1-2 provide the parts outside the CDR3, is KAGVTQTPRYLIKTRGQQVTLSCSPISGHRSVSWYQQTPGQGLQFLFEYFSETQRNKGNFPGRFSGRQFSNSRSEMNVSTLELGDSALYLCASSPGQGHGYTFGSGTRLTVV.

The rearrangement uses TRBV18 and TRBJ1-2; tentatively, D is TRBD1 (6 bases). The germline V gene encodes CDR1 KGHSH and CDR2 LQKENI. The CDR3 has 14 amino acids. Trimming shortened V by 2 bases and J by 4 bases, and 11 bases separated the two germline ends. CDR3 loop: CASSPGQPSYGYTF. Here the CDR3 DNA reads TGTGCCAGCTCACCAGGACAGCCATCCTATGGCTACACCTTC.

The J gene is TRBJ1-2, the V gene TRBV7-9; TRBD1 matches 7 bases. Germline V gene sequence: CDR1 SEHNR, CDR2 FQNEAQ (reference sequence). CDR3 size: 14 residues. Trimming took 1 base from V and 7 from J; bases not matched to a gene: 6. The CDR3 region is CASSLGQGVPGYTF. The CDR3 DNA follows: TGTGCCAGCAGCTTAGGTCAGGGGGTTCCTGGCTACACCTTC.

This chain joins TRBV7-8 and TRBJ1-5, with 7 bases fitting TRBD1. Germline V lookup: CDR1 SGHVS, CDR2 FQNEAQ. The CDR3 totals 15 residues. V dropped 3 bases and J dropped 7; count of bases not matched to a gene: 9. Here the CDR3 DNA reads TGTGCCAGCAGCTTGAACAGGGGCTGGGGACAGCCCCAGCATTTT. It specifies CASSLNRGWGQPQHF.

The rearrangement joins TRBV9 to TRBJ2-1; the match to TRBD2 covers 12 bases. The germline gives CDR1 SGDLS, CDR2 YYNGEE. V shed 0 bases and J 4 bases; nucleotides not matched to a gene: 8. The CDR3 spans 18 residues. The CDR3 region is CASSVAPDGTSGYNEQFF. The CDR3 bases are TGTGCCAGCAGCGTAGCCCCAGACGGGACTAGCGGGTACAATGAGCAGTTCTTC.

The CDR3 bases are TGTGCCAGCAGCCAAACTTTGCAGGGGCCGGGACAGCCCCAGCATTTT. The encoded protein is CASSQTLQGPGQPQHF. The chain joins TRBV3-1 (or the pseudogene TRBV3-2) to TRBJ1-5; weak D call: TRBD1 (6 bases). This CDR3 has 16 residues. CDR1 and CDR2 (germline): LGHDT, YNNKEL (reference sequence). V lost 2 bases and J 7 bases, leaving 18 bases between the germline ends.

The rearrangement joins TRBV7-9 to TRBJ1-4; 8 bases line up with TRBD1. J was trimmed by 6 bases and V by 5 bases; bases with no gene match: 8. CDR3 length equals 15 residues. Germline lookup yields CDR1 SEHNR and CDR2 FQNEAQ (reference sequence). The CDR3 coding sequence is TGTGCCAGCAGCCCTGGACAGGGCGGGTATGAAAAACTGTTTTTT. Translating it yields CASSPGQGGYEKLFF.

The rearrangement links TRBV3-1 (or the pseudogene TRBV3-2) to TRBJ2-7; 9 bases are a match to TRBD1. CDR3 size: 15 residues. The V segment lost 4 bases and the J segment 5 bases; nucleotides outside the gene matches: 9. From germline, CDR1 is LGHDT and CDR2 YNNKEL (reference sequence). CDR3 region: CASSPEDRGGNEQYF. For the CDR3, the DNA is TGTGCCAGCAGCCCAGAGGACAGGGGTGGGAACGAGCAGTACTTC.